This entry describes one TCR beta chain. The data originate from a study of blood T cell repertoires in COVID-19. Study context: Samples of COVID-19 (acute and convalescent) were obtained from the United States, Italy and Spain.

Original handling: Estimation of nucleated cell counts relied on the amplification of reference gene primers. Some clones are missing from TCRdb's copy, which holds only in-frame ones; the method was immunoSEQ multiplex PCR. That table gives V, J and clone size, and the DNA gave D and trimming. The sample has 200,000 to 250,000 clones; around 87% are singletons. The germline V gene has CDR1 SEHNR and CDR2 FQNEAQ (reference sequence). Trimming pared 4 bases from V and 4 bases from J, leaving 8 bases between. The CDR3 totals 14 residues. V usage is TRBV7-9 and J usage is TRBJ1-6; D may be TRBD1 (6 bases). This clonotype was obtained from a man in his sixties with acute or convalescent COVID-19. Input material: peripheral blood. In DNA form, the CDR3 reads TGTGCCAGCAGCTCTACAGGGTATAATTCACCCCTCCACTTT. Translating gives CASSSTGYNSPLHF.